Listed below are T cell receptor beta chains from one sample, sequenced in a study of graft-versus-host responses after intestinal transplantation. These receptors lack a known antigen. The data were produced by immunoSEQ multiplex PCR, yet TCRdb's version contains in-frame clones alone and is incomplete. The repertoire holds over 100,000 clones, with 85% to 95% as singletons. The sequencing used unstimulated CD8+ T cells sorted from spleen or lymph node cells, collected before intestinal transplant. The source of these receptors is a human donor who received an intestinal transplant. CDR3s leave out the opening cysteine and the closing phenylalanine or tryptophan. Expanded clones get a size class; other rows say once, few or many, or leave the size out.

TRBV28	.	TRBJ2-7	ASSLPDRSSYEQY
TRBV28	few	TRBJ2-6	ASNPTTAYSGANVLT
TRBV27	.	TRBJ2-3	ASSLGRSTDTQY
TRBV21-1	.	TRBJ2-3	ASSKDARTDTQY
TRBV7-9	.	TRBJ2-5	ASSLGLAGGRDKETQY
TRBV28	once	TRBJ2-7	ASSLHAVTRRISSSYEQY
TRBV27	.	TRBJ2-3	ASSSTGQRGTDTQY
TRBV15	.	TRBJ2-5	ATSRDTPRQGRGETQY
TRBV7-9	few	TRBJ1-1	ASSLRGTEAF
TRBV18	.	TRBJ2-5	ASSPPRGKGARETQY
TRBV7-2	.	TRBJ2-2	ASSFSETVTGELF
TRBV19	few	TRBJ1-3	ASSISQGPNTIY
TRBV7-9	once	TRBJ2-4	ASSLAPGLAKNIQY
TRBV30	.	TRBJ1-2	VSYPGGSYGYT
TRBV15	.	TRBJ2-5	ATAPSGGQETQY
TRBV27	.	TRBJ2-1	ASSTWTSHNEQF
TRBV4-1	.	TRBJ2-3	ASSPTGGTDTQY
TRBV4-1	.	TRBJ1-1	ASSHLDTNTEAF
TRBV27	.	TRBJ1-6	ASSPTETNSPLH
TRBV29-1	.	TRBJ2-5	SVEDTYGQY
TRBV6-1	.	TRBJ2-7	ASSEQGYEQY
TRBV27	.	TRBJ1-3	ASSPMTGGNTIY